A selection of T cell receptor beta chains follows, all from one sample in a study of neurological immune-mediated disorders. TCRdb ran MiXCR on the 5' RACE reads and lists one entry per CDR3 protein. The sample lists 85,000 to 90,000 distinct CDR3 sequences, roughly 3.5% occurring once. Sequencing input: PBMCs. The receptors shown here come from a woman in her forties or fifties with multiple sclerosis. CDR3s leave out the opening cysteine and the closing phenylalanine or tryptophan.

TRBJ2-1	TRBV12-3/TRBV12-4	ASRRGQANNEQF
TRBJ2-4	TRBV6-5	ASSFWDQGRKNIQY
TRBJ1-1	TRBV7-9	ASREGVAEAF
TRBJ1-1	TRBV7-9	ASSLGTGNTEAF
TRBJ1-6	TRBV12-3/TRBV12-4	ASKTFGVFDSPLH
TRBJ1-1	TRBV5-1	ASSLDGDTEAF
TRBJ1-2	TRBV12-3/TRBV12-4	ASSLRGHDYGQT
TRBJ2-3	TRBV12-3/TRBV12-4	ASSYHRGGDTQY
TRBJ2-7	TRBV12-3/TRBV12-4	ASSFLLAGGQD
TRBJ2-3	TRBV6-4	ASSDGTGPTDTQY
TRBJ1-2	TRBV12-3/TRBV12-4	ASSLKRWEASIGGYT
TRBJ1-1	TRBV12-3/TRBV12-4	ASRYRLSPFTEAF
TRBJ1-3	TRBV12-3/TRBV12-4	ASSLGANSGNTIY
TRBJ2-1	TRBV11-3	ASSLDRGREQF
TRBJ2-2	TRBV4-3	ASSQDVAGSPSGELF
TRBJ2-2	TRBV5-1	ASSLGTGIDTGELF
TRBJ2-5	TRBV7-2	ASSLFGHQETQY
TRBJ1-5	TRBV5-6	ASSAGVNREPQH
TRBJ1-2	TRBV11-1	ASSPGTANYGYT
TRBJ2-2	TRBV7-2	ASSIQGGELF
TRBJ1-5	TRBV24-1	ATSNGPAPQH
TRBJ2-5	TRBV5-1	ASSFAGGRKEETQY
TRBJ2-7	TRBV20-1	SAKDRNSYEQY
TRBJ2-5	TRBV20-1	SPAPIGQWPTQY
TRBJ1-3	TRBV27	ASSGNIQTGNTIY
TRBJ1-1	TRBV20-1	SARATGQGWAEAF
TRBJ1-3	TRBV9	ASSGGQSFLWRGNTIY
TRBJ2-5	TRBV6-5	ASRVSVLQETQY
TRBJ2-1	TRBV11-3	ASSLSPPNEQF
TRBJ2-1	TRBV12-3/TRBV12-4	ASMARGNEQF
TRBJ2-2	TRBV5-1	ASSDAGGRSGELF
TRBJ2-3	TRBV29-1	SVIFTDTQY
TRBJ2-2	TRBV6-5	ASRGNRAAGELF
TRBJ1-2	TRBV6-1	ASKGKVLNYGYT
TRBJ2-3	TRBV4-3	ASSQDGGGADTQY
TRBJ2-3	TRBV20-1	SAKGQGWTDTQY
TRBJ1-1	TRBV20-1	SARGTVNTEAF
TRBJ2-1	TRBV7-9	ASSRPQGYEQF
TRBJ2-7	TRBV4-1	ASSQETGGKSYEQY
TRBJ2-1	TRBV20-1	SATIDNEQF
TRBJ2-3	TRBV20-1	SAKTSSGGPDTQY
TRBJ1-1	TRBV11-1	ASSLGTGSPNTEAF
TRBJ2-7	TRBV20-1	SARGRDRVYEQY
TRBJ2-3	TRBV9	ASSVGDSTDTQY